This T cell receptor (beta chain) derives from a study of blood T cell repertoires in COVID-19. Overall study: Whether acute or convalescent, the COVID-19 samples came from the United States, Italy and Spain. The analysed material was cDNA or gDNA that came from T cells, B-cell-depleted T cells, or PBMCs.

As originally analysed: The assay estimated nucleated cells by amplifying reference gene primers. Assay used: immunoSEQ multiplex PCR; TCRdb lists only in-frame clones, some missing. V and J calls and clone size follow that table, whereas D and trimming were derived from the DNA. The sample yields about 87,000 clones, 75% to 90% seen once. Germline V gene sequence: CDR1 SGHVS, CDR2 FNYEAQ. This CDR3 has 15 residues. The germline V and J ends were trimmed by 5 bases and 3 bases, with 13 bases remaining between them. The V gene is TRBV7-6, the J gene TRBJ2-2; D is uncertain. The TCR originated in a woman at least 80 years old with active or convalescent COVID-19. The sequenced sample consisted of peripheral blood. Here the CDR3 DNA reads TGTGCCAGCAGCACATCTCAACAGTACACCGGGGAGCTGTTTTTT. Protein sequence: CASSTSQQYTGELFF.